This entry lists 18 T cell receptor beta chains sequenced from one sample in a study of blood T cell repertoires in COVID-19. Repertoires were generated with immunoSEQ multiplex PCR, while TCRdb's copy carries only in-frame clones and drops some. The sample has roughly 30,000 clones; 88% are singletons. The source material was peripheral blood. Receptors were obtained from a man aged 55 to 70 with COVID-19, enrolled during active disease.

The V call is TRBV30, the J call TRBJ1-1, with 11 bases that match TRBD1. The CDR3 has 13 amino acids. Germline CDR1 is GTSNPN and CDR2 is SVGIG (reference sequence). Trimming took 3 bases from V and 3 from J; bases not matched to a gene: 0. CDR3 protein: CAWRGQGDTEAFF. Written as DNA, the CDR3 is TGTGCCTGGAGGGGACAGGGGGACACTGAAGCTTTCTTT. Complete variable domain (other parts from reference TRBV30 and TRBJ1-1): SQTIHQWPATLVQPVGSPLSLECTVEGTSNPNLYWYRQAAGRGLQLLFYSVGIGQISSEVPQNLSASRPQDRQFILSSKKLLLSDSGFYLCAWRGQGDTEAFFGQGTRLTVV.

The chain is built from TRBV6-2 or TRBV6-3 and TRBJ1-5; D is undetermined. Trimming took 3 bases from V and 0 from J, leaving 15 bases between them. The CDR3 sequence is 17 residues long. Germline loops: CDR1 MNHEY, CDR2 SVGEGT. CDR3 protein: CASSYRLSAYSNQPQHF. In nucleotides, the CDR3 is TGTGCCAGCAGTTATCGACTATCAGCGTATAGCAATCAGCCCCAGCATTTT.

The chain has TRBV21-1 and TRBJ2-1; TRBD2 is the table's D call and was not checked against the DNA. TRBV21-1 is classified as a pseudogene. This CDR3 has 11 residues. The CDR3 DNA reads as TGTGCCATCTTCCAATGCGATGAGCAGTTCTTC. Its protein product is CAIFQCDEQFF.

The CDR3 DNA is TGTGCCAGCAGTGACCAGGGGGCGGCCTACGAGCAGTACTTC. This gives the protein CASSDQGAAYEQYF. The rearrangement joins TRBV2 to TRBJ2-7; 8 positions agree with TRBD1. The trim removed 3 bases at V and 2 bases at J, leaving 3 bases unmatched. This CDR3 has 14 residues. CDR1 is SNHLY, CDR2 FYNNEI, per germline. Drawing the rest from reference TRBV2 and TRBJ2-7, the complete variable domain is EPEVTQTPSHQVTQMGQEVILRCVPISNHLYFYWYRQILGQKVEFLVSFYNNEISEKSEIFDDQFSVERPDGSNFTLKIRSTKLEDSAMYFCASSDQGAAYEQYFGPGTRLTVT.

The chain couples TRBV19 to TRBJ2-6; a weak D match, TRBD1 (6 bases). The CDR3 has 17 residues. CDR1 and CDR2 from the germline V gene are LNHDA and SQIVND (reference sequence). V was trimmed by 3 bases and J by 0 bases, leaving 12 bases between them. The CDR3 bases are TGTGCCAGTAGTATTGACAGGCCGGGCTCTGGGGCCAACGTCCTGACTTTC. Amino acid sequence: CASSIDRPGSGANVLTF. The variable domain in full, with the rest retrieved from reference TRBV19 and TRBJ2-6, is DGGITQSPKYLFRKEGQNVTLSCEQNLNHDAMYWYRQDPGQGLRLIYYSQIVNDFQKGDIAEGYSVSREKKESFPLTVTSAQKNPTAFYLCASSIDRPGSGANVLTFGAGSRLTVL.

V is TRBV11-3 and J is TRBJ2-6, with 7 bases lining up with TRBD1. The CDR3 totals 18 residues. Germline V gene lookup returns CDR1 SGHNT and CDR2 YENEEA. V lost 6 bases to trimming and J lost 2 bases; unmatched junction nucleotides: 13. In DNA, the CDR3 is TGTGCCAGCAGTCCTTTCACAGGGGTCGGGACTGGGGCCAACGTCCTGACTTTC. Its protein is CASSPFTGVGTGANVLTF.

The chain is built from TRBV7-2 and TRBJ2-1; D not resolved. Germline V gene data show CDR1 as SGHTA and CDR2 as FQGNSA. The ends were cut back, 5 bases at V and 4 bases at J, with 12 bases in the middle. The CDR3 spans 14 residues. The chain's CDR3 is CASSTTSAYNEQFF. In nucleotides, the CDR3 is TGTGCCAGCAGCACGACTTCAGCGTACAATGAGCAGTTCTTC.

This clone has more than one count but fewer than ten. The rearrangement links TRBV11-3 to TRBJ2-1; the D is unclear. V was pared by 1 base and J by 6 bases, with 4 bases between. Germline-derived CDR1 and CDR2 are SGHNT and YENEEA. CDR3 length equals 12 residues. CDR3 in DNA: TGTGCCAGCAGCTTAGCTTTCAATGAGCAGTTCTTC. It encodes CASSLAFNEQFF.

The chain links TRBV5-1 to TRBJ2-5, with 13 bases fitting TRBD2. CDR1 is SGHRS and CDR2 is YFSETQ in the germline V gene. The CDR3 sequence is 15 residues long. V lost 3 bases, J lost 5 bases, and 4 bases stayed unmatched. The CDR3, as DNA: TGCGCCAGCAGCTGGACTAGCGGGAGTGGGGAGACCCAGTACTTC. Amino acid sequence: CASSWTSGSGETQYF.

This chain links TRBV6-5 with TRBJ2-1; maybe TRBD2 (5 bases). Germline V gives CDR1 MNHEY, CDR2 SVGAGI. The V end was cut by 4 bases, the J end by 4 bases, with 17 bases between. The CDR3 sequence is 16 residues long. The CDR3 loop reads CASSSAEARRYNEQFF. The CDR3 DNA is TGTGCCAGCAGTTCTGCGGAGGCTAGAAGATACAATGAGCAGTTCTTC.

V gene TRBV4-2 combines with J gene TRBJ1-4; D unclear. Germline CDR1 is LGHNA and CDR2 is YNFKEQ. V was cut by 2 bases and J by 4 bases, with 14 bases left in between. This CDR3 has 16 residues. The CDR3 coding sequence is TGTGCCAGCAGCCAAACCCCGACCCAGGTTAATGAAAAACTGTTTTTT. Translating gives CASSQTPTQVNEKLFF.

In DNA form, the CDR3 reads TGTGCCAGTAGTTCCGCGGGTACGATGAACACTGAAGCTTTCTTT. Amino acids: CASSSAGTMNTEAFF. The V gene is TRBV19, the J gene TRBJ1-1; D is undetermined. Germline assignment: CDR1 LNHDA and CDR2 SQIVND (reference sequence). Trimming left V 5 bases short and J 0 bases short, with 13 bases between. This CDR3 is 15 amino acids long.

J is TRBJ2-1 and V is TRBV27; 8 nucleotides match TRBD2. The germline gives CDR1 MNHEY, CDR2 SMNVEV (reference sequence). V was clipped by 4 bases and J by 3 bases; unmatched bases: 11. The CDR3 is 17 residues long. CDR3 loop: CASSSRRTSFLYNEQFF. The CDR3 DNA sequence: TGTGCCAGCAGTTCACGCCGGACTAGCTTTCTCTACAATGAGCAGTTCTTC.

The chain recombines TRBV29-1 with TRBJ1-1; D call uncertain. The CDR3 length is 12 residues. Germline assignment: CDR1 SQVTM and CDR2 ANQGSEA. The germline V and J ends were trimmed by 6 bases and 3 bases, with 11 bases remaining between them. CDR3 in amino acids: CSVRAGDTEAFF. Here the CDR3 DNA reads TGCAGCGTGCGCGCCGGGGACACTGAAGCTTTCTTT.

Only one count was recorded for this clone. V is TRBV19 and J is TRBJ2-5, with 7 bases lining up with TRBD1. V trimming: 5 bases; J trimming: 4 bases; junction bases outside the gene matches: 4. This CDR3 contains 13 residues. Germline V gene data show CDR1 as LNHDA and CDR2 as SQIVND (reference sequence). The CDR3 loop is CASSDRARETQYF. For the CDR3, the DNA is TGTGCCAGTAGTGACAGGGCGAGAGAGACCCAGTACTTC.

The chain has TRBV27 and TRBJ2-7, with TRBD2 matching over 10 bases. The CDR3 has 15 residues. Germline CDR1 is MNHEY and CDR2 is SMNVEV (reference sequence). The trim removed 6 bases at V and 3 bases at J, leaving 8 bases unmatched. CDR3 in amino acids: CASRSLAGGSYEQYF. CDR3 coding DNA: TGTGCCAGCAGGTCCTTAGCGGGAGGTAGCTACGAGCAGTACTTC.

The chain carries TRBV5-6 and TRBJ2-7; 12 bases align to TRBD2. The junction had 9 bases not matched to a gene; V was cut back by 0 bases and J by 5 bases. Germline lookup yields CDR1 SGHDT and CDR2 YYEEEE. The CDR3 consists of 17 residues. CDR3 amino acids: CASSLDWTSGNPHEQYF. The CDR3 nucleotides read TGTGCCAGCAGCTTGGATTGGACTAGCGGGAATCCGCACGAGCAGTACTTC.

The rearrangement joins TRBV29-1 to TRBJ2-1; TRBD2 aligns across 9 bases. Looked up from germline, CDR1 is SQVTM and CDR2 is ANQGSEA. The CDR3 has 16 amino acids. V shed 6 bases, J shed 2 bases, and the junction held 11 bases outside the gene matches. The CDR3 coding sequence is TGCAGCGTGCTTATAGGACTAGCGAACACCTACAATGAGCAGTTCTTC. Amino acids: CSVLIGLANTYNEQFF.